A selection of T cell receptor beta chains follows, all from one sample in a study of blood T cell repertoires in COVID-19. The protocol was immunoSEQ multiplex PCR, while the TCRdb copy is restricted to in-frame clones and leaves out a portion. The sample shows tens of thousands of clones, more than 60% of them seen only once. The specimen was peripheral blood. All receptors derive from a woman aged 65 to 85 with acute or convalescent COVID-19. The CDR3 runs from the conserved cysteine through the conserved F or W. The size entry is marked missing in some rows and otherwise reads once, few, many or a size class.

TRBJ1-6 | TRBV5-1 | - | CASSLRGTGETSPLHF
TRBJ1-4 | TRBV20-1 | - | CSARGGEKLFF
TRBJ1-2 | TRBV9 | - | CASTRSPGENYGYTF
TRBJ2-7 | TRBV2 | few | CASLKDRAQEQYF
TRBJ1-5 | TRBV18 | - | CASSLFGTTDQPQHF
TRBJ1-1 | TRBV5-1 | - | CASSLVGRVRSTEAFF
TRBJ1-2 | TRBV6-5 | - | CASSLSREASRGGYTF
TRBJ1-2 | TRBV19 | - | CASSPRDSMSYGYTF
TRBJ1-1 | TRBV6-5 | few | CASSWRGNTEAFF
TRBJ2-5 | TRBV2 | once | CASSVLGDQETQYF
TRBJ2-2 | TRBV6-5 | - | CASRLGELFF
TRBJ2-2 | TRBV7-7 | - | CASSQDTGELFF
TRBJ1-5 | TRBV28 | few | CASSSRQGVGQPQHF
TRBJ2-7 | TRBV5-1 | few | CASSVSGTVSYEQYF
TRBJ1-6 | TRBV5-1 | - | CASSLGIGNRGSNSPLHF
TRBJ1-5 | TRBV6-6 | - | CASSYGQNLQPQHF
TRBJ1-2 | TRBV7-9 | - | CASSLSVVNYGYTF
TRBJ1-1 | TRBV18 | - | CASSPVGTNTEAFF
TRBJ1-1 | TRBV2 | - | CASSGAPLNTEAFF
TRBJ1-2 | TRBV10-2 | - | CASADSQSYGYTF
TRBJ1-1 | TRBV5-1 | - | CASSTGQSSTEAFF
TRBJ1-3 | TRBV29-1 | - | CSVGQGGSGNTIYF
TRBJ1-4 | TRBV19 | - | CASSVYMALNEKLFF
TRBJ1-2 | TRBV6-6 | - | CASYRTGGAYGYTF
TRBJ2-3 | TRBV9 | - | CASSVAFTHPGDTQYF